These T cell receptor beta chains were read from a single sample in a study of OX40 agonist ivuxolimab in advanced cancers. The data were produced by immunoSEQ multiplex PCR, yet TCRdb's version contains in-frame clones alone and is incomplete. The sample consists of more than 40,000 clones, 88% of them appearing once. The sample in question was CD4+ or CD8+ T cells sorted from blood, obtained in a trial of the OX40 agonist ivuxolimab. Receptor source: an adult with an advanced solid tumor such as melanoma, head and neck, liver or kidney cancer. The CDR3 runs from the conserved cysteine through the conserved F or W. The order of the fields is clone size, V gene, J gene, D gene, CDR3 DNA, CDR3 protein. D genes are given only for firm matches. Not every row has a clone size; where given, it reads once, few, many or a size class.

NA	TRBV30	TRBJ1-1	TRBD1	TGTGCCTGGAATCAACCGGGACAGAAGACTGAAGCTTTCTTT	CAWNQPGQKTEAFF
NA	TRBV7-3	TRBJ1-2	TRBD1	TGTGCCAGCAGCCCCGGGACAGGGGACTATGGCTACACCTTC	CASSPGTGDYGYTF
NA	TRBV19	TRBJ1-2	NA	TGTGCCAGTAGGGCAGGGCAGGACTATGGCTACACCTTC	CASRAGQDYGYTF
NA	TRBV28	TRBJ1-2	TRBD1	TGTGCCAGCAGTTCCTTCCCGACAGGGCCAGACTATGGCTACACCTTC	CASSSFPTGPDYGYTF
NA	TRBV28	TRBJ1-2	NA	TGTGCCAGCAGTTTTTTGGAGGGGACGACGGGTGACTATGGCTACACCTTC	CASSFLEGTTGDYGYTF
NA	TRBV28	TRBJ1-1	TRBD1	TGTGCCAGCAGTCTCAGGGGGTTATTGAACACTGAAGCTTTCTTT	CASSLRGLLNTEAFF
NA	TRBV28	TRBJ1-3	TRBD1	TGTGCCATCGAAACAGGGGAAACTGGAAACACCATATATTTT	CAIETGETGNTIYF
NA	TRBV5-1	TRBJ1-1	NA	TGCGCCAGCAGCGAGACACTTAACACTGAAGCTTTCTTT	CASSETLNTEAFF
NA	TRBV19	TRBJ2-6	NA	TGTGCCAGTAGTATATCAGGGTTTGGGGCCAACGTCCTGACTTTC	CASSISGFGANVLTF
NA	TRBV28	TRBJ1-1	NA	TGTGCCAGCAATGCCAGGGTGTACACTGAAGCTTTCTTT	CASNARVYTEAFF
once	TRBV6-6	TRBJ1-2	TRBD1	TGTGCCAGCTTAGAGACAGGGGGCGTCGGCTACACCTTC	CASLETGGVGYTF
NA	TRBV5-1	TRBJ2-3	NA	TGCGCCAGCAGCTTGGTGGGAGATACGCAGTATTTT	CASSLVGDTQYF
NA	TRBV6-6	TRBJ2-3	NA	TGTGCCAGCAGTTACCAGGCAGGGAAGGCTACGCAGTATTTT	CASSYQAGKATQYF
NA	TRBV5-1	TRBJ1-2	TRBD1	TGCGCCAGCAGCACTACAGGGGAGGGCGGCTACACCTTC	CASSTTGEGGYTF
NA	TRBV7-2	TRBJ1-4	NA	TGTGCCAGCGGTCGGCAGGCTAATGAAAAACTGTTTTTT	CASGRQANEKLFF
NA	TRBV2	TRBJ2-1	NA	TGTGCCAGCGCCCGGGGAGGCAATGAGCAGTTCTTC	CASARGGNEQFF
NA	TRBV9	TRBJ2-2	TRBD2	TGTGCCAGCAGCGTAGAATTAGCGGGAGAGAACACCGGGGAGCTGTTTTTT	CASSVELAGENTGELFF
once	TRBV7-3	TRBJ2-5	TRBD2	TGTGCCAGCAGCCTTACTAGCGTGGAGACCCAGTACTTC	CASSLTSVETQYF